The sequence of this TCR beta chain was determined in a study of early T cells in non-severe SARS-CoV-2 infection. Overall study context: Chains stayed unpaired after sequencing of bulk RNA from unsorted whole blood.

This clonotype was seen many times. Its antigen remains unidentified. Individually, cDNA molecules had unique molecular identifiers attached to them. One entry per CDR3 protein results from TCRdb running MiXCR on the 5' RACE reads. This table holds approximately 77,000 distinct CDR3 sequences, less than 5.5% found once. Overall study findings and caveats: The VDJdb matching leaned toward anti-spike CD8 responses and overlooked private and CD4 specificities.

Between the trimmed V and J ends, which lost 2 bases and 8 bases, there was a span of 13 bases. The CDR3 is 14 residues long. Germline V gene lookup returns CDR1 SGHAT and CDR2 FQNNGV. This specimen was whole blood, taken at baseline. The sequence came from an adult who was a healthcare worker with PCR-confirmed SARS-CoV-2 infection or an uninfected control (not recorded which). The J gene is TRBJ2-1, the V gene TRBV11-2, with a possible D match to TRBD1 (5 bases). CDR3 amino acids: CASSLTSTGHEQFF. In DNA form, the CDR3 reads TGTGCCAGCAGCTTAACTTCCACAGGCCATGAGCAGTTCTTC.